The clone carrying this T cell receptor (beta chain) was recorded only once. Its antigen is undetermined. Other DNA sequences in this sample translate to the same CDR3. These data originate in a study of cytomegalovirus exposure and HLA in healthy donors. Study-level background: T cells numbering around 180 million yielded some 120 million unique TCR beta sequences in an earlier analysis.

V trimming: 6 bases; J trimming: 7 bases; junction bases outside the gene matches: 9. This CDR3 spans 13 amino acids. The V gene's germline CDR1 is MNHNS and CDR2 SASEGT. Study observations and caveats: Cytomegalovirus-associated TCR beta chains were listed, numbering more than 150. Association of a missense DCLRE1C variant with TCR beta V- and J-gene trimming was reported in a later analysis. The only immune exposure information that was available was CMV serostatus.

13 Jbeta primers and 60 Vbeta primers were used for the PCR. Assay used: immunoSEQ multiplex PCR; TCRdb lists only in-frame clones, some missing. The data contain roughly 100,000 clones, 60% to 85% of them singletons. Specimen: PBMCs. The sequence was collected from a man aged 35 to 55 in good health and CMV-seronegative. This chain connects TRBV6-1 to TRBJ2-7; the match to TRBD1 covers 7 bases. In nucleotides, the CDR3 is TGTGCCAGCAGCCGACAGGGAGCAGGGGAGCAGTACTTC. It specifies CASSRQGAGEQYF.